This entry lists 22 T cell receptor beta chains sequenced from one sample in a study of Ad26.COV2.S vaccination and SARS-CoV-2 variants. Treatment reported: approximately 18 received Ad26.COV2.S at low or high dose, single or two shots; five or six received placebo; per-sample allocation not given. Vaccine and placebo recipients were sampled on day 63 after the first injection. Clones were read by immunoSEQ multiplex PCR, and TCRdb kept only the in-frame ones, dropping some. The table records about 320,000 clones, around 81% of them present only once. Source: peripheral blood, taken in a trial of Ad26.COV2.S vaccine versus placebo. The source of these receptors is a person between 18 and 60 years old who received the Ad26.COV2.S COVID-19 vaccine or a placebo.

This rearrangement joins TRBV6-5 to TRBJ2-7, with TRBD1 identical over 10 bases. The CDR3 has 15 amino acids. The V gene end was trimmed by 6 bases and the J gene end by 2 bases; junction bases not matched to a gene: 7. CDR1 MNHEY and CDR2 SVGAGI come from the germline V gene. CDR3 protein: CASRDRDRGPYEQYF. The CDR3 region has the DNA TGTGCCAGCAGAGACCGGGACAGGGGACCCTACGAGCAGTACTTC.

This sequence joins TRBV10-3 and TRBJ1-2; unclear D gene. Germline V CDR1 and CDR2: ENHRY, SYGVKD. The CDR3 extends over 13 amino acids. The V gene lost 2 bases and the J gene lost 4 bases, with 8 bases spanning the gap. CDR3 sequence reads: CAISEDVPYGYTF. The CDR3 bases are TGTGCCATCAGTGAGGATGTTCCCTATGGCTACACCTTC.

This chain connects TRBV27 to TRBJ2-6, with D tentatively TRBD1 or TRBD2 (5 bases each). The CDR3 loop spans 16 amino acids. V was clipped by 6 bases and J by 10 bases, with 22 bases between them. Germline CDR1 is MNHEY and CDR2 is SMNVEV (reference sequence). The CDR3, as DNA: TGTGCCAGCAGCGCCCTCGAACTGGGACCCCTTAACGTCCTGACTTTC. Translation gives CASSALELGPLNVLTF.

The chain links TRBV9 to TRBJ2-5; TRBD1 matches at 8 bases. Losses at the gene ends were 4 bases for V and 4 bases for J; bases not matched to a gene: 9. This CDR3 is 15 amino acids long. Germline V gene sequence: CDR1 SGDLS, CDR2 YYNGEE. In DNA, the CDR3 is TGTGCCAGCAGCTCGCAAACCAGGGGGCTAGAGACCCAGTACTTC. It yields the protein CASSSQTRGLETQYF.

The CDR3 nucleotides read TGTGCCAGCGGGACGGGGTCCCCCTACGAGCAGTACTTC. Protein: CASGTGSPYEQYF. This chain joins TRBV6-5 and TRBJ2-7; D could derive from TRBD1 or TRBD2 (5 bases each). Trimming took 8 bases from V and 2 from J, leaving 13 bases between them. Germline CDR1 MNHEY, CDR2 SVGAGI. This CDR3 spans 13 amino acids.

The chain links TRBV30 to TRBJ1-1; 7 bases are a match to TRBD1. The CDR3 covers 14 residues. CDR1 is GTSNPN and CDR2 is SVGIG in the germline V gene (reference sequence). V lost 3 bases, J lost 0 bases, and 4 bases stayed unmatched. The CDR3 reads CAWSAGTVNTEAFF. CDR3 coding DNA: TGTGCCTGGAGCGCCGGGACAGTGAACACTGAAGCTTTCTTT.

V usage is TRBV2 and J usage is TRBJ2-1, with 7 bases aligning to TRBD1. The CDR3 covers 14 residues. J was trimmed by 7 bases and V by 5 bases; bases with no gene match: 8. Per the germline V gene, CDR1 is SNHLY and CDR2 is FYNNEI. CDR3 sequence: CASSNRGLENEQFF. DNA of the CDR3: TGTGCCAGCAGTAACAGGGGTTTAGAGAATGAGCAGTTCTTC.

The chain recombines TRBV7-3 with TRBJ2-3; 10 bases map to TRBD1. CDR1 and CDR2 from the germline V gene are SGHTA and FQGTGA. The CDR3 consists of 19 residues. After removal of 5 bases from V and 0 bases from J, the junction contained 14 bases not matched to a gene. The CDR3 nucleotides are TGTGCCAGCAGCCAAACCGGGACAGGGGCCGCCTCTAGCACAGATACGCAGTATTTT. It encodes CASSQTGTGAASSTDTQYF.

V usage is TRBV7-2 and J usage is TRBJ2-2; 7 bases map to TRBD2. CDR1 and CDR2 from the germline V gene are SGHTA and FQGNSA. The CDR3 runs 15 residues. V trimming: 3 bases; J trimming: 4 bases; junction bases outside the gene matches: 5. CDR3 residues: CASSLTSQGTGELFF. In DNA, the CDR3 is TGTGCCAGCAGCTTGACTAGCCAAGGCACCGGGGAGCTGTTTTTT.

This sequence joins TRBV5-1 and TRBJ2-3, with D perhaps assigned TRBD1 or TRBD2 (5 bases each). The CDR3 length is 15 residues. Trimming removed 0 bases at V and 0 bases at J, with 8 bases between. Germline V gene sequence: CDR1 SGHRS, CDR2 YFSETQ. The CDR3 DNA sequence: TGCGCCAGCAGCTTGGAGGGACGGAGCACAGATACGCAGTATTTT. Its protein is CASSLEGRSTDTQYF.

J is TRBJ2-3 and V is TRBV3-1 (or the pseudogene TRBV3-2), with a tentative D call TRBD2 (6 bases). The V gene lost 5 bases and the J gene lost 0 bases, with 9 bases spanning the gap. The length of the CDR3 is 14 residues. Germline CDR1 is LGHDT and CDR2 is YNNKEL (reference sequence). The CDR3, as DNA: TGTGCCAGCAGCGACGGGGGTAGCACAGATACGCAGTATTTT. Translated, it gives CASSDGGSTDTQYF.

The chain employs TRBV7-8 and TRBJ1-5; unclear D gene. Trimming removed 4 bases at V and 6 bases at J, with 10 bases between. CDR1 and CDR2 from the germline V gene are SGHVS and FQNEAQ. The CDR3 extends over 13 amino acids. Written as DNA, the CDR3 is TGTGCCAGCAGCTCCCAATCGGGTCAGCCCCAGCATTTT. This gives the protein CASSSQSGQPQHF.

The rearrangement joins TRBV5-6 to TRBJ1-1; D gene unclear. Germline loops: CDR1 SGHDT, CDR2 YYEEEE. V lost 4 bases and J lost 1, with 14 bases in between. This CDR3 region has 15 residues. This CDR3 is CASSTTRVGNTEAFF. CDR3 nucleotides: TGTGCCAGCAGCACTACGAGGGTCGGGAACACTGAAGCTTTCTTT.

This chain joins TRBV12-3 or TRBV12-4 and TRBJ1-2, with D hard to call. The V end lost 6 bases, the J end lost 5 bases, and 13 bases lay between the germline ends. The CDR3 covers 13 residues. DNA for the CDR3: TGTGCCAGCAGAACCCACGACATGTATGGCTACACCTTC. Protein product: CASRTHDMYGYTF.

Comment on this clone: A much larger clone differs by one base, so this may be a read error. The chain carries TRBV28 and TRBJ2-7, with no clear D. CDR1 is MDHEN, CDR2 SYDVKM, per germline. The V end lost 6 bases, the J end lost 5 bases, and 5 bases lay between the germline ends. This CDR3 comprises 10 residues. This chain's CDR3 is CASRGNEQYF. The CDR3 DNA is TGTGCCAGCAGGGGTAACGAGCAGTACTTC.

This clone occurred a few times. The chain is built from TRBV5-4 and TRBJ1-4; D remains ambiguous. The CDR3 spans 12 residues. Germline V lookup: CDR1 SGHNT, CDR2 YYREEE (reference sequence). V was clipped by 9 bases and J by 4 bases, with 10 bases between them. The CDR3 bases are TGTGCCACCGCCGAGGATAATGAAAAACTGTTTTTT. Protein product: CATAEDNEKLFF.

This clone was seen only once. The chain has TRBV7-2 and TRBJ2-5; 9 bases align to TRBD2. The CDR3 loop spans 16 amino acids. V gave up 0 bases and J gave up 1 base; unmatched junction bases: 3. CDR1 and CDR2 from the germline V gene are SGHTA and FQGNSA. The chain's CDR3 is CASSLAATSGQETQYF. The CDR3 coding sequence is TGTGCCAGCAGCTTAGCGGCGACTAGCGGCCAAGAGACCCAGTACTTC.

A single count supports this clone. V usage is TRBV6-5 and J usage is TRBJ1-5; TRBD1 matches at 7 bases. Looked up from germline, CDR1 is MNHEY and CDR2 is SVGAGI. The CDR3 loop spans 14 amino acids. V lost 5 bases to trimming and J lost 3 bases; unmatched junction nucleotides: 4. CDR3: CASSRGQNNQPQHF. DNA of the CDR3: TGTGCCAGCAGTAGGGGACAGAACAATCAGCCCCAGCATTTT.

The chain employs TRBV7-3 and TRBJ1-5; the D is unclear. V was cut by 2 bases and J by 9 bases, with 11 bases left in between. Germline CDR1 reads SGHTA; CDR2 reads FQGTGA. The CDR3 sequence is 13 residues long. The CDR3 DNA sequence: TGTGCCAGCAGCTTAGAAAAGGGAGGGCCCCAGCATTTT. Its translation: CASSLEKGGPQHF.

This clone was observed a handful of times. CDR3 region: CASSEAAAWDSSYEQYF. The CDR3 DNA reads as TGTGCCAGCAGTGAAGCGGCGGCCTGGGACAGCTCCTACGAGCAGTACTTC. This rearrangement joins TRBV6-1 to TRBJ2-7; 7 bases are shared with TRBD1. After removal of 0 bases from V and 0 bases from J, the junction contained 8 bases not matched to a gene. The CDR3 sequence is 17 residues long. Germline CDR1 MNHNS, CDR2 SASEGT.

This clone has a single count. The chain couples TRBV15 to TRBJ1-5, with 12 bases fitting TRBD1. V was pared by 2 bases and J by 2 bases, with 22 bases of the junction left unmatched. The CDR3 contains 23 residues. CDR1 and CDR2 (germline): LNHNV, YYDKDF (reference sequence). The CDR3 DNA reads as TGTGCCACCAGCAGAACTCAGCGTAGAACCGGGACAGGGGGCTTGTATGGCAATCAGCCCCAGCATTTT. It yields the protein CATSRTQRRTGTGGLYGNQPQHF. Variable domain in full (rest from reference TRBV15 and TRBJ1-5): DAMVIQNPRYQVTQFGKPVTLSCSQTLNHNVMYWYQQKSSQAPKLLFHYYDKDFNNEADTPDNFQSRRPNTSFCFLDIRSPGLGDTAMYLCATSRTQRRTGTGGLYGNQPQHFGDGTRLSIL.

This sequence joins TRBV2 and TRBJ2-5; no clear D gene. This CDR3 is built from 13 residues. CDR1 is SNHLY, CDR2 FYNNEI, per germline. Deletions cut 7 bases from V and 3 bases from J, with 12 bases between. CDR3 DNA: TGTGCCAGCACTGCGACTGAGAAAGAGACCCAGTACTTC. As protein: CASTATEKETQYF.